This T cell receptor beta chain was recovered during a study of control samples from healthy donors and cancer patients. Trimming pared 9 bases from V and 0 bases from J, leaving 12 bases between. From germline, CDR1 is LNHDA and CDR2 SQIVND (reference sequence). The CDR3 spans 14 residues. Using immunoSEQ multiplex PCR, the repertoire was profiled, and TCRdb retains in-frame clones only, with some absent. The repertoire holds 95,000 to 100,000 clones, with around 82% as singletons. The sequence derives from a man aged 60 to 69 in good health. Specimen: blood. The chain combines TRBV19 with TRBJ1-5; no clear D gene. The DNA for the CDR3 is TGTGCCAGCTCACCCAGTCATAGCAATCAGCCCCAGCATTTT. Its translation is CASSPSHSNQPQHF. Full variable domain (missing parts from reference TRBV19 and TRBJ1-5): DGGITQSPKYLFRKEGQNVTLSCEQNLNHDAMYWYRQDPGQGLRLIYYSQIVNDFQKGDIAEGYSVSREKKESFPLTVTSAQKNPTAFYLCASSPSHSNQPQHFGDGTRLSIL.